Below, 20 T cell receptor beta chains from the same sample are listed, as sequenced in a study of blood T cell repertoires in COVID-19. Sequencing used immunoSEQ multiplex PCR; TCRdb keeps in-frame clones, though not all of them. Found here are roughly 340,000 clones, 89% of them singletons; the top ten hold around 3%. The sequencing input was peripheral blood. The origin of the receptors is a woman aged 30 to 39 with COVID-19, enrolled during active disease.

The rearrangement uses TRBV7-6 and TRBJ1-6; D gene unclear. V was clipped by 5 bases and J by 7 bases, with 15 bases between them. Per germline, CDR1 SGHVS and CDR2 FNYEAQ. This CDR3 comprises 15 residues. For the CDR3, the DNA is TGTGCCAGCAGCCGAGCCGGCGGAAACAATTCACCCCTCCACTTT. Protein: CASSRAGGNNSPLHF.

J is TRBJ1-4 and V is TRBV5-4; D remains unclear. The CDR3 is 14 residues long. Trimming left V 3 bases short and J 6 bases short, with 12 bases between. Germline loops: CDR1 SGHNT, CDR2 YYREEE (reference sequence). In nucleotides, the CDR3 is TGTGCCAGCAGCTCCCTGTCCTATTATGAAAAACTGTTTTTT. This translates into CASSSLSYYEKLFF.

V is TRBV15 and J is TRBJ1-2, with D perhaps matching TRBD1 (6 bases). Germline V gene data show CDR1 as LNHNV and CDR2 as YYDKDF (reference sequence). The CDR3 contains 14 residues. The V and J ends lost 0 bases and 7 bases respectively, with 12 bases between them. This chain's CDR3 is CATSRDRGGVGYTF. The CDR3 nucleotides read TGTGCCACCAGCAGAGATAGGGGGGGAGTTGGCTACACCTTC.

The genes are TRBV5-1 and TRBJ1-2; 8 bases match TRBD1. The CDR3 has 17 amino acids. Germline V gene sequence: CDR1 SGHRS, CDR2 YFSETQ. V shed 0 bases, J shed 4 bases, and the junction held 11 bases outside the gene matches. CDR3 region: CASSLDLRGHSGYGYTF. The CDR3 nucleotides read TGCGCCAGCAGCTTGGACCTCAGGGGGCATTCGGGCTATGGCTACACCTTC. The full variable domain, with the rest looked up from reference TRBV5-1 and TRBJ1-2, is KAGVTQTPRYLIKTRGQQVTLSCSPISGHRSVSWYQQTPGQGLQFLFEYFSETQRNKGNFPGRFSGRQFSNSRSEMNVSTLELGDSALYLCASSLDLRGHSGYGYTFGSGTRLTVV.

V usage is TRBV5-6 and J usage is TRBJ2-7; 8 positions agree with TRBD1. V lost 2 bases to trimming and J lost 2 bases; unmatched junction nucleotides: 3. The germline gives CDR1 SGHDT, CDR2 YYEEEE. There are 14 residues in the CDR3. DNA of the CDR3: TGTGCCAGCAGCTTACAGGGGGTAACCTACGAGCAGTACTTC. It encodes CASSLQGVTYEQYF.

This clone was detected only once. The genes are TRBV9 and TRBJ1-2; D is uncertain. The germline gives CDR1 SGDLS, CDR2 YYNGEE. The germline V and J ends were trimmed by 0 bases and 6 bases, with 12 bases remaining between them. The CDR3 is made up of 14 amino acids. Here the CDR3 reads CASSVDHIGDGYTF. Written as DNA, the CDR3 is TGTGCCAGCAGCGTAGATCACATAGGAGATGGCTACACCTTC.

This rearrangement joins TRBV14 to TRBJ2-3; maybe TRBD1 (5 bases). Trimming stripped 5 bases from V and 4 bases from J, with 7 bases between. This CDR3 region has 12 residues. Per the germline V gene, CDR1 is SGHDN and CDR2 is FVKESK. CDR3 in DNA: TGTGCCAGCAGCGCCAGGGCAGATACGCAGTATTTT. Residues: CASSARADTQYF. The whole variable domain, filled in from reference TRBV14 and TRBJ2-3, reads EAGVTQFPSHSVIEKGQTVTLRCDPISGHDNLYWYRRVMGKEIKFLLHFVKESKQDESGMPNNRFLAERTGGTYSTLKVQPAELEDSGVYFCASSARADTQYFGPGTRLTVL.

V is TRBV9 and J is TRBJ1-4; D is unclear. CDR1 and CDR2 from the germline V gene are SGDLS and YYNGEE. The CDR3 covers 13 residues. Deletions cut 7 bases from V and 2 bases from J, with 9 bases between. CDR3 sequence: CASGEATNEKLFF. In nucleotides, the CDR3 is TGTGCCAGCGGGGAGGCGACTAATGAAAAACTGTTTTTT.

A single count supports this clone. The V gene is TRBV9, the J gene TRBJ1-2; maybe TRBD1 (5 bases). Germline CDR1 is SGDLS and CDR2 is YYNGEE. This CDR3 spans 15 amino acids. V lost 3 bases, J lost 2 bases, and 14 bases lay in between. The chain's CDR3 is CASSADAGRNYGYTF. The CDR3 nucleotides read TGTGCCAGCAGCGCCGACGCGGGACGGAACTATGGCTACACCTTC.

In DNA, the CDR3 is TGTGCCAGTAGTGGGCGAGACAGGGGGGGGACTGAAGCTTTCTTT. Protein sequence: CASSGRDRGGTEAFF. The V gene is TRBV19, the J gene TRBJ1-1, with TRBD1 matching 9 bases. Germline values: CDR1 LNHDA, CDR2 SQIVND (reference sequence). V lost 5 bases, J lost 5 bases, and 9 bases stayed unmatched. This CDR3 has 15 amino acids.

The CDR3 DNA follows: TGTGCCAGCAGTTACCCAGGAGGGGAAAACTATGGCTACACCTTC. Translated, it gives CASSYPGGENYGYTF. The chain recombines TRBV6-2 or TRBV6-3 with TRBJ1-2; the D gene is possibly TRBD1 (5 bases). V dropped 2 bases and J dropped 2 bases, with 12 bases sitting between them. This CDR3 has 15 amino acids. CDR1 MNHEY and CDR2 SVGEGT come from the germline V gene.

This clone turned up a few times. The chain uses TRBV5-3 and TRBJ1-3; unclear D gene. TRBV5-3 is noted as an ORF with a role that remains uncertain. With 4 bases removed from V and 2 bases from J, the gap between germline ends came to 13 bases. The CDR3 sequence is 15 residues long. DNA for the CDR3: TGTGCCAGAAGCGCCCGTGTGGGAGCTGGAAACACCATATATTTT. Translating it yields CARSARVGAGNTIYF.

The chain combines TRBV4-3 with TRBJ2-1; D ambiguous. Germline V lookup: CDR1 LGHNA, CDR2 YSLEER. V was trimmed by 4 bases and J by 3 bases, leaving 16 bases between them. CDR3 length: 16 amino acids. The CDR3 region is CASSLRRGLGYNEQFF. The CDR3 DNA reads as TGCGCCAGCAGCCTCCGACGAGGTTTGGGCTACAATGAGCAGTTCTTC.

This clone was detected only a few times. The V gene is TRBV29-1, the J gene TRBJ2-1; 9 nucleotides match TRBD2. The CDR3 runs to 14 residues. CDR1 SQVTM and CDR2 ANQGSEA come from the germline V gene. J was trimmed by 7 bases and V by 6 bases; bases with no gene match: 10. The CDR3 sequence: CSVLPGLAENEQFF. The CDR3, as DNA: TGCAGCGTCTTACCGGGACTAGCAGAAAATGAGCAGTTCTTC.

The V call is TRBV12-3 or TRBV12-4, the J call TRBJ2-1; tentatively, D is TRBD1 (6 bases). The CDR3 consists of 13 residues. V was shortened by 7 bases and J by 8 bases, with 15 bases between the two germline ends. The CDR3 spells CASTPGTSDEQFF. In DNA, the CDR3 is TGTGCCAGCACCCCAGGGACATCCGATGAGCAGTTCTTC.

This rearrangement joins TRBV18 to TRBJ1-6, with D unresolved. This CDR3 has 14 amino acids. The V end was cut by 2 bases, the J end by 7 bases, with 9 bases between. Per germline, CDR1 KGHSH and CDR2 LQKENI. The CDR3 region has the DNA TGTGCCAGCTCACCAGATCAAGCCAATTCACCCCTCCACTTT. Protein product: CASSPDQANSPLHF.

The chain employs TRBV4-3 and TRBJ1-1; D is possibly TRBD1 (5 bases). V lost 0 bases to trimming and J lost 1 base, with 15 bases between them. In germline, CDR1 is LGHNA, CDR2 YSLEER. The CDR3 length is 17 residues. In DNA form, the CDR3 reads TGCGCCAGCAGCCAAGAGGACGCGGGGGGAAAGAACACTGAAGCTTTCTTT. Its translation: CASSQEDAGGKNTEAFF.

This rearrangement joins TRBV2 to TRBJ1-5, with 7 nucleotides matching TRBD1. The V gene's germline CDR1 is SNHLY and CDR2 FYNNEI. The CDR3 contains 14 residues. The V gene end was trimmed by 8 bases and the J gene end by 0 bases; junction bases not matched to a gene: 4. This chain's CDR3 is CASADRNSNQPQHF. For the CDR3, the DNA is TGTGCCAGCGCGGACAGGAATAGCAATCAGCCCCAGCATTTT. The whole variable domain, remainder taken from reference TRBV2 and TRBJ1-5, is EPEVTQTPSHQVTQMGQEVILRCVPISNHLYFYWYRQILGQKVEFLVSFYNNEISEKSEIFDDQFSVERPDGSNFTLKIRSTKLEDSAMYFCASADRNSNQPQHFGDGTRLSIL.

This clone was observed a few times. The chain is built from TRBV4-1 and TRBJ1-1, with 8 nucleotides matching TRBD1. Unmatched junction bases numbered 3, after V lost 1 base and J lost 2 bases. The CDR3 extends over 15 amino acids. The germline CDR1 and CDR2 sequences are MGHRA and YSYEKL. The CDR3 DNA reads TGCGCCAGCAGCCAAGTGGACAGGGACAACACTGAAGCTTTCTTT. Its translation: CASSQVDRDNTEAFF.

J is TRBJ2-7 and V is TRBV15, with 9 bases aligning to TRBD1. There are 16 residues in the CDR3. Germline CDR1 reads LNHNV; CDR2 reads YYDKDF (reference sequence). Germline trimming cut 0 bases from V and 0 bases from J; bases unmatched to any gene: 3. CDR3 protein: CATSREGTGSSYEQYF. The CDR3 nucleotides read TGTGCCACCAGCAGAGAAGGGACAGGGAGCTCCTACGAGCAGTACTTC. The full variable domain, rest sourced from reference TRBV15 and TRBJ2-7, is DAMVIQNPRYQVTQFGKPVTLSCSQTLNHNVMYWYQQKSSQAPKLLFHYYDKDFNNEADTPDNFQSRRPNTSFCFLDIRSPGLGDTAMYLCATSREGTGSSYEQYFGPGTRLTVT.